Given below is one TCR beta chain in context. Its antigen is not yet known. No base quality values were provided; no much bigger clone lies one nucleotide off. Enrolling through a virtual design, the prospective study's participants ranged in age from roughly 18 to 89 years and lived across about two dozen United States geographic areas. In the prospective study, cohorts were assigned on the basis of participant-reported clinical history obtained from a screening survey and a study questionnaire. For ImmuneRACE Cohort 3, a participant was defined as recovered based on two consecutive negative NP/OP PCR tests, clearance by a healthcare professional, or resolution of symptoms. In the prospective study, mobile phlebotomists collected whole blood, serum and a nasopharyngeal or oropharyngeal swab from each participant. Additional blood draws and questionnaires over an approximately two-month period could optionally be provided by prospective study participants. Before DNA extraction, prospective study blood samples were shipped either frozen or at room temperature.

This entry is derived from a study of blood T cell repertoires in COVID-19 (dated by TCRdb to 2020 to 2021). Notes on the research overall: Collaborator samples came from the United States, Italy and Spain and covered acute and convalescent phases of COVID-19. Subjects who had been exposed to COVID-19, were actively infected with it, or had recovered from it provided the deeply sampled blood TCRbeta repertoires that made up the dataset. The repertoires were released in a freely available public database intended as a resource for research on the immune response to SARS-CoV-2. Samples were obtained from the ongoing ImmuneRACE study (first 160 participants) and from over 1,000 subjects provided by 6 global collaborators. The sample metadata nearly always contained a de-identified subject ID, COVID-19 status, age in years and sex. The material from the prospective study consisted of cDNA or gDNA derived from T cells, B-cell-depleted T cells, or PBMCs. Where available, HLA class I and class II types were taken from metadata supplied by the sample provider and were not determined by assay-based typing.

V is pruned by 2 bases and J by 6 bases, leaving 8 bases of the junction without a gene match. From the germline V gene (reference sequence), CDR1 is MNHEY and CDR2 is SMNVEV. The CDR3 goes from the cysteine to the phenylalanine over 16 residues. Only CDR3 DNA remains: 48 bases, in frame from the first base. Broader findings and caveats from the paper: The quantity of clinical and demographic metadata differed by source and by participant and was supplied without curation.

TCRbeta CDR3 regions were amplified from genomic DNA using the immunoSEQ Assay, a bias-controlled multiplex PCR. The study's own analysis went as follows. Within the assay, amplification of reference gene primers was used to estimate how many nucleated cells each sample contained. To quantify the absolute abundance of each unique TCRbeta CDR3 rearrangement, sequence reads were collapsed and filtered. For each sample, productive Simpson clonality was calculated as the square root of Simpson's diversity index across productive rearrangements. Imported from immuneACCESS, the table was reduced by TCRdb to in-frame sequences with V and J called. These copies leave out some clones; in studies compared against another copy, an unresolved V gene accounts for under half, and the cause of the remainder is not known. For V, J and clone size, that table is used; D and trimming come from the DNA. A total of about 320,000 clones appear in this sample, under 90% of them only once. Of the sample, roughly 5% falls within the top ten clones.

The TCR originated in a man between 60 and 75 years old who had recovered from COVID-19. The chain is encoded by TRBV27 joined to TRBJ1-5; 9 bases in the middle match TRBD1. The sample comprised PBMCs or T cells enriched from blood (not recorded which). The CDR3 region has the sequence CASSLTGQGKVQPQHF. The DNA sequence is as follows: TGTGCCAGCAGTTTAACGGGACAGGGAAAGGTTCAGCCCCAGCATTTT.